This passage covers 21 T cell receptor beta chains from one sample sequenced in a study of T cells after posttransplantation cyclophosphamide. Treatment was busulfan-fludarabine conditioning, a marrow graft, and cyclophosphamide on days +3 and +4. Clones were sequenced by immunoSEQ multiplex PCR, and TCRdb holds only the in-frame ones, with some missing. In the table there are some 11,000 clones, about 2.1% of which are singletons. The source material was PBMCs, sampled after allogeneic stem cell transplant with posttransplant cyclophosphamide. The receptors here all came from a young adult male patient who received an allogeneic stem cell transplant from a related donor, was CMV-positive, and had no GVHD. Part of the T cells may come from the graft donor.

The gene calls are TRBV18 and TRBJ2-7, with D uncertain. Between the trimmed V and J ends, which lost 2 bases and 5 bases, there was a span of 7 bases. The length of the CDR3 is 12 residues. The germline CDR1 and CDR2 sequences are KGHSH and LQKENI. CDR3 nucleotide sequence: TGTGCCAGCTCACCAATTCCGGACGAGCAGTACTTC. The encoded protein is CASSPIPDEQYF.

Only a few counts were recorded for this clone. The rearrangement links TRBV19 to TRBJ1-1; no clear D. With 3 bases removed from V and 8 bases from J, the gap between germline ends came to 16 bases. The CDR3 has 14 residues. Germline values: CDR1 LNHDA, CDR2 SQIVND (reference sequence). The CDR3 spells CASSIVPPTKEAFF. CDR3 nucleotides: TGTGCCAGTAGTATTGTTCCGCCGACTAAGGAAGCTTTCTTT.

This clone was seen only a few times. This chain uses TRBV7-3 with TRBJ1-6, with no clear D. This CDR3 contains 14 residues. Trimming pared 5 bases from V and 10 bases from J, leaving 15 bases between. Germline assignment: CDR1 SGHTA and CDR2 FQGTGA. The CDR3 bases are TGTGCCAGCAGCACGAGCGGGATAAACTCACCCCTCCACTTT. This gives the protein CASSTSGINSPLHF.

The sample holds a few counts of this clone. The rearrangement links TRBV27 to TRBJ2-3; the match to TRBD2 covers 11 bases. CDR3 length: 18 amino acids. V lost 10 bases, J lost 2 bases, and 17 bases stayed unmatched. Germline CDR1 MNHEY, CDR2 SMNVEV (reference sequence). CDR3: CATRSGGGTSGNTDTQYF. The CDR3 DNA reads as TGTGCCACCCGAAGTGGGGGGGGGACTAGCGGAAACACAGATACGCAGTATTTT.

This clone has just a few counts. V gene TRBV29-1 combines with J gene TRBJ2-1, with D perhaps matching TRBD2 (5 bases). V was shortened by 7 bases and J by 0 bases, with 19 bases between the two germline ends. The CDR3 consists of 16 residues. CDR1 and CDR2 from the germline V gene are SQVTM and ANQGSEA. CDR3 in DNA: TGCAGCGCGAGGGCATACGGGGTTTACTCCTACAATGAGCAGTTCTTC. The encoded protein is CSARAYGVYSYNEQFF.

This clone was recorded a few times. The genes are TRBV28 and TRBJ2-1; no firm D call. V lost 3 bases, J lost 8 bases, and 8 bases lay in between. Looked up from germline, CDR1 is MDHEN and CDR2 is SYDVKM. This CDR3 spans 12 amino acids. This CDR3 is CASSFLSYEQFF. The CDR3, as DNA: TGTGCCAGCAGTTTTCTTAGTTATGAGCAGTTCTTC.

The sample holds a few counts of this clone. V is TRBV9 and J is TRBJ2-3; 7 nucleotides agree with TRBD2. The CDR3 consists of 16 residues. Unmatched junction bases numbered 7, after V lost 3 bases and J lost 0 bases. Germline V lookup: CDR1 SGDLS, CDR2 YYNGEE. Here the CDR3 DNA reads TGTGCCAGCAGCGCCAACGGGGGGTTTAGCACAGATACGCAGTATTTT. This translates into CASSANGGFSTDTQYF.

The chain uses TRBV19 and TRBJ1-4, with 7 positions matching TRBD1. This CDR3 comprises 14 residues. Germline V gene lookup returns CDR1 LNHDA and CDR2 SQIVND (reference sequence). V gave up 5 bases and J gave up 7 bases; unmatched junction bases: 7. This CDR3 is CASSSGQLSEKLFF. CDR3 nucleotides: TGTGCCAGTAGTTCGGGACAGTTGAGTGAAAAACTGTTTTTT. Supplemented by reference TRBV19 and TRBJ1-4, the full variable domain reads DGGITQSPKYLFRKEGQNVTLSCEQNLNHDAMYWYRQDPGQGLRLIYYSQIVNDFQKGDIAEGYSVSREKKESFPLTVTSAQKNPTAFYLCASSSGQLSEKLFFGSGTQLSVL.

The J gene is TRBJ2-7, the V gene TRBV10-3, with 9 bases that match TRBD1. Looked up from germline, CDR1 is ENHRY and CDR2 is SYGVKD. CDR3 length: 16 residues. V lost 10 bases to trimming and J lost 4 bases; unmatched junction nucleotides: 17. CDR3 amino acids: CATQGPGQGISYEQYF. CDR3 sequence (DNA): TGTGCCACCCAAGGCCCGGGACAGGGAATCTCGTACGAGCAGTACTTC.

The rearrangement uses TRBV7-6 and TRBJ2-2; TRBD2 might be the D (6 bases). The germline V and J ends were trimmed by 5 bases and 0 bases, with 13 bases remaining between them. Germline V gene lookup returns CDR1 SGHVS and CDR2 FNYEAQ. The CDR3 sequence is 16 residues long. This CDR3 is CASSRMSGSNTGELFF. CDR3 sequence (DNA): TGTGCCAGCAGCCGAATGAGCGGGTCGAACACCGGGGAGCTGTTTTTT. The variable domain in full, with the rest retrieved from reference TRBV7-6 and TRBJ2-2, is GAGVSQSPRYKVTKRGQDVALRCDPISGHVSLYWYRQALGQGPEFLTYFNYEAQQDKSGLPNDRFSAERPEGSISTLTIQRTEQRDSAMYRCASSRMSGSNTGELFFGEGSRLTVL.

The rearrangement links TRBV9 to TRBJ1-2; weak D call: TRBD1 (5 bases). Germline CDR1 reads SGDLS; CDR2 reads YYNGEE. With 0 bases removed from V and 7 bases from J, the gap between germline ends came to 16 bases. This CDR3 spans 15 amino acids. In DNA, the CDR3 is TGTGCCAGCAGCGTAGACAGGCCGCTTATGGTTGGCTACACCTTC. Residues: CASSVDRPLMVGYTF.

In its sample, this clone was seen a few times. This sequence joins TRBV30 and TRBJ2-5, with D uncertain. CDR3 length: 15 amino acids. Germline V gives CDR1 GTSNPN, CDR2 SVGIG (reference sequence). Trimming took 8 bases from V and 1 from J, leaving 20 bases between them. The CDR3 reads CAGGWVPAGQETQYF. The CDR3 coding sequence is TGTGCCGGCGGCTGGGTTCCGGCCGGCCAAGAGACCCAGTACTTC.

The rearrangement joins TRBV6-6 to TRBJ2-1; a weak D match, TRBD2 (7 bases). This CDR3 region has 14 residues. The V end lost 0 bases, the J end lost 5 bases, and 8 bases lay between the germline ends. Germline loops: CDR1 MNHNY, CDR2 SVGAGI (reference sequence). CDR3 residues: CASSYSGGDNEQFF. The CDR3, as DNA: TGTGCCAGCAGTTACTCAGGGGGGGACAATGAGCAGTTCTTC.

This clone was seen a few times. The chain couples TRBV6-5 to TRBJ1-6; no clear D. CDR1 is MNHEY, CDR2 SVGAGI, per germline. CDR3 length equals 14 residues. V lost 2 bases and J lost 10, with 12 bases in between. Here the CDR3 reads CASSYRQDGSPLHF. For the CDR3, the DNA is TGTGCCAGCAGTTACAGGCAGGATGGGTCACCCCTCCACTTT.

This clone showed up just a few times. The CDR3 nucleotides are TGCGCCAGCAGCCCTGGACGGACAGGGGGCGCCGCAGCTAATGAAAAACTGTTTTTT. Its translation is CASSPGRTGGAAANEKLFF. V usage is TRBV5-1 and J usage is TRBJ1-4; 11 positions match TRBD1. The CDR3 is made up of 19 amino acids. CDR1 SGHRS and CDR2 YFSETQ come from the germline V gene. Losses at the gene ends were 4 bases for V and 3 bases for J; bases not matched to a gene: 14.

This rearrangement joins TRBV28 to TRBJ2-5; a possible D gene is TRBD2 (6 bases). The CDR3 runs 15 residues. The V end lost 6 bases, the J end lost 4 bases, and 18 bases lay between the germline ends. Germline-derived CDR1 and CDR2 are MDHEN and SYDVKM. The CDR3 protein is CASSPGFGSPETQYF. For the CDR3, the DNA is TGTGCCAGCAGCCCGGGGTTCGGGAGTCCAGAGACCCAGTACTTC.

The DNA of the CDR3 is TGCGCCAGCAGTTTAGCGCCCCTCAAGTACGAGCAGTACTTC. This codes for CASSLAPLKYEQYF. This sequence joins TRBV4-1 and TRBJ2-7; TRBD2 might be the D (5 bases). The CDR3 runs to 14 residues. The germline V and J ends were trimmed by 6 bases and 4 bases, with 16 bases remaining between them. The germline V gene encodes CDR1 MGHRA and CDR2 YSYEKL.

V usage is TRBV5-1 and J usage is TRBJ1-1; 7 bases match TRBD1. Germline assignment: CDR1 SGHRS and CDR2 YFSETQ. The CDR3 spans 15 residues. Germline trimming cut 2 bases from V and 0 bases from J; bases unmatched to any gene: 4. The CDR3 loop is CASSLDRDLNTEAFF. The CDR3, as DNA: TGCGCCAGCAGCTTAGACAGGGACTTGAACACTGAAGCTTTCTTT.

The chain links TRBV18 to TRBJ2-1; 9 nucleotides match TRBD1. This CDR3 has 13 residues. J was trimmed by 9 bases and V by 6 bases; bases with no gene match: 6. Germline V gene data show CDR1 as KGHSH and CDR2 as LQKENI. The CDR3 nucleotides read TGTGCCAGCTCGGGACAGGGAGCGGGTGAGCAGTTCTTC. Protein: CASSGQGAGEQFF.

The rearrangement joins TRBV9 to TRBJ1-1; a weak D match, TRBD1 (6 bases). This CDR3 comprises 14 residues. The germline V and J ends were trimmed by 4 bases and 1 base, with 11 bases remaining between them. Germline-derived CDR1 and CDR2 are SGDLS and YYNGEE. The CDR3 region is CASSPQGKNTEAFF. CDR3 coding DNA: TGTGCCAGCAGCCCCCAGGGGAAGAACACTGAAGCTTTCTTT.

This clone turned up a few times. CDR3 sequence (DNA): TGTGCCAGCAGACGTGTAAGAACAGACGAAAAACTGTTTTTT. This codes for CASRRVRTDEKLFF. The chain joins TRBV11-2 to TRBJ1-4; D is unclear. The length of the CDR3 is 14 residues. Germline V CDR1 and CDR2: SGHAT, FQNNGV. V dropped 6 bases and J dropped 8 bases, with 16 bases sitting between them.